Listed below are T cell receptor beta chains from one sample, sequenced in a study of PD-L1 blockade in urothelial cancer. Assay used: immunoSEQ multiplex PCR; TCRdb lists only in-frame clones, some missing. The sample holds some 80,000 clones, 87% seen once. The sequences come from PBMCs, collected around atezolizumab (anti-PD-L1) treatment. The source of these receptors is a woman between 70 and 85 years old with urothelial cancer. CDR3s include the opening cysteine and the closing phenylalanine or tryptophan. The order of the fields is CDR3 protein, CDR3 DNA, J gene, V gene, D gene, clone size. D genes are given only for firm matches. Clone size is not always given. Where it is, it says once, few, many or a class for expanded clones.

CDR3: CSVDQGQMNTEAFF
DNA: TGCAGCGTTGACCAGGGACAGATGAACACTGAAGCTTTCTTT
J: TRBJ1-1
V: TRBV29-1
D: TRBD1
size: -

CDR3: CASSIEVGRVDAYEQYF
DNA: TGTGCCAGTAGTATAGAGGTAGGCAGGGTTGACGCCTACGAGCAGTACTTC
J: TRBJ2-7
V: TRBV19
D: -
size: -

CDR3: CASSTAGSNQPQHF
DNA: TGTGCCAGTAGTACCGCCGGTAGCAATCAGCCCCAGCATTTT
J: TRBJ1-5
V: TRBV19
D: -
size: -

CDR3: CASSLTYRVELFF
DNA: TGTGCCAGCAGCCTCACCTATCGGGTAGAACTGTTTTTT
J: TRBJ1-4
V: TRBV6-6
D: -
size: -

CDR3: CSVDGLAGGSYEQYF
DNA: TGCAGCGTGGATGGACTAGCGGGAGGCTCCTACGAGCAGTACTTC
J: TRBJ2-7
V: TRBV29-1
D: TRBD2
size: -

CDR3: CASSLAGGTDTQYF
DNA: TGTGCCAGCAGTTTGGCGGGAGGGACAGATACGCAGTATTTT
J: TRBJ2-3
V: TRBV28
D: TRBD2
size: -

CDR3: CASSPGQGASTEAFF
DNA: TGTGCCAGCTCACCGGGACAGGGGGCGAGCACTGAAGCTTTCTTT
J: TRBJ1-1
V: TRBV18
D: TRBD1
size: -

CDR3: CASSLAGTANTGELFF
DNA: TGTGCCAGCAGCTTAGCCGGGACAGCGAACACCGGGGAGCTGTTTTTT
J: TRBJ2-2
V: TRBV7-2
D: TRBD1
size: once

CDR3: CASSLQGNTEAFF
DNA: TGTGCCAGCAGCTTGCAGGGGAACACTGAAGCTTTCTTT
J: TRBJ1-1
V: TRBV7-3
D: -
size: -

CDR3: CASSFATGSGANVLTF
DNA: TGTGCCAGCAGCTTCGCTACAGGGAGCGGGGCCAACGTCCTGACTTTC
J: TRBJ2-6
V: TRBV7-9
D: -
size: -

CDR3: CASSQTPSGRPRSYEQYF
DNA: TGTGCCAGCAGCCAAACGCCTAGCGGGAGGCCCCGGAGCTACGAGCAGTACTTC
J: TRBJ2-7
V: TRBV14
D: TRBD2
size: -

CDR3: CASSLVGGSNTEAFF
DNA: TGTGCCAGCAGCTTAGTAGGGGGCTCGAACACTGAAGCTTTCTTT
J: TRBJ1-1
V: TRBV11-3
D: TRBD1
size: -

CDR3: CASSSPGTENTGELFF
DNA: TGCGCCAGCAGCTCCCCCGGGACAGAGAACACCGGGGAGCTGTTTTTT
J: TRBJ2-2
V: TRBV5-1
D: TRBD1
size: -

CDR3: CASSLATGSSEQYF
DNA: TGTGCCAGCAGCTTGGCAACAGGGTCATCCGAGCAGTACTTC
J: TRBJ2-7
V: TRBV5-6
D: -
size: -

CDR3: CASSLEGLAGYQETQYF
DNA: TGTGCCAGCAGCTTGGAGGGACTAGCGGGTTACCAAGAGACCCAGTACTTC
J: TRBJ2-5
V: TRBV5-4
D: TRBD2
size: once

CDR3: CAWGMGKAGGYGYTF
DNA: TGTGCCTGGGGGATGGGGAAGGCAGGGGGATATGGCTACACCTTC
J: TRBJ1-2
V: TRBV30
D: TRBD1
size: -

CDR3: CASSLGRGRFQSYSGNTIYF
DNA: TGTGCCAGCAGCTTAGGAAGGGGGCGTTTTCAGTCCTACTCTGGAAACACCATATATTTT
J: TRBJ1-3
V: TRBV7-8
D: TRBD1
size: -

CDR3: CSVAPSGRAAGGGNEQFF
DNA: TGCAGCGTTGCCCCGAGCGGGAGGGCCGCAGGTGGGGGCAATGAGCAGTTCTTC
J: TRBJ2-1
V: TRBV29-1
D: TRBD2
size: -

CDR3: CASSFSSGLAFEQFF
DNA: TGTGCCAGCAGTTTTTCTAGCGGGTTGGCCTTTGAGCAGTTCTTC
J: TRBJ2-1
V: TRBV27
D: TRBD2
size: -

CDR3: CASSVSSSTDTQYF
DNA: TGTGCCAGCAGCGTTTCTAGCAGCACAGATACGCAGTATTTT
J: TRBJ2-3
V: TRBV9
D: -
size: -

CDR3: CASSYPVGGNTEAFF
DNA: TGTGCCAGCAGTTATCCGGTTGGAGGGAACACTGAAGCTTTCTTT
J: TRBJ1-1
V: TRBV7-9
D: -
size: -

CDR3: CNRGLGNQPQHF
DNA: TGTAATAGGGGTTTGGGCAATCAGCCCCAGCATTTT
J: TRBJ1-5
V: TRBV23-1
D: -
size: -

CDR3: CASSLAGLAGALPPFYEQYF
DNA: TGTGCCAGCAGCTTAGCCGGGCTAGCGGGAGCCCTACCCCCTTTCTACGAGCAGTACTTC
J: TRBJ2-7
V: TRBV11-3
D: TRBD2
size: once

CDR3: CASSESGFPGNEQYF
DNA: TGCGCCAGCAGTGAGTCCGGGTTTCCAGGGAACGAGCAGTACTTC
J: TRBJ2-7
V: TRBV10-1
D: -
size: -

CDR3: CASSEGGEETQYF
DNA: TGTGCCAGCAGTGAAGGCGGCGAAGAGACCCAGTACTTC
J: TRBJ2-5
V: TRBV6-1
D: -
size: -

CDR3: CASSDGTGVVNTEAFF
DNA: TGTGCCAGTAGTGACGGGACAGGGGTCGTGAACACTGAAGCTTTCTTT
J: TRBJ1-1
V: TRBV19
D: TRBD1
size: -

CDR3: CASSDWDQETQYF
DNA: TGTGCCAGTTCGGACTGGGACCAAGAGACCCAGTACTTC
J: TRBJ2-5
V: TRBV6-1
D: -
size: -

CDR3: CASSEDGRARYGYTF
DNA: TGTGCCAGCAGTGAAGATGGGAGGGCCCGGTATGGCTACACCTTC
J: TRBJ1-2
V: TRBV2
D: -
size: -

CDR3: CASSLGQPNYEQYF
DNA: TGTGCCAGCAGCTTAGGACAGCCAAACTACGAGCAGTACTTC
J: TRBJ2-7
V: TRBV5-6
D: -
size: -

CDR3: CASFMDTGFRSNQPQHF
DNA: TGTGCCAGCTTTATGGACACAGGCTTCCGGAGCAATCAGCCCCAGCATTTT
J: TRBJ1-5
V: TRBV7-2
D: -
size: -

CDR3: CASSLGLGADLSYEQYF
DNA: TGTGCCAGCAGCTTAGGGTTGGGAGCGGACCTCTCCTACGAGCAGTACTTC
J: TRBJ2-7
V: TRBV11-2
D: -
size: -

CDR3: CAWTRRTSYGYGYTF
DNA: TGTGCCTGGACCCGTAGGACTAGTTACGGCTATGGCTACACCTTC
J: TRBJ1-2
V: TRBV30
D: -
size: -

CDR3: CASSIWRGGQFF
DNA: TGTGCCAGTAGTATATGGCGGGGGGGCCAGTTCTTC
J: TRBJ2-1
V: TRBV19
D: TRBD2
size: -

CDR3: CASSFSTGSVTEAFF
DNA: TGTGCCAGCAGCTTCTCGACAGGGTCGGTCACTGAAGCTTTCTTT
J: TRBJ1-1
V: TRBV7-2
D: TRBD1
size: -

CDR3: CAWAGSRQETQYF
DNA: TGTGCCTGGGCCGGGAGTAGGCAAGAGACCCAGTACTTC
J: TRBJ2-5
V: TRBV30
D: -
size: -

CDR3: CASSAQEGALVYGYTF
DNA: TGTGCCAGCAGCGCCCAGGAAGGGGCCCTAGTCTATGGCTACACCTTC
J: TRBJ1-2
V: TRBV9
D: -
size: -

CDR3: CASSQAGFQDYNEQFF
DNA: TGTGCCAGCAGCCAAGCGGGGTTTCAAGACTACAATGAGCAGTTCTTC
J: TRBJ2-1
V: TRBV4-2
D: -
size: -

CDR3: CASSPQGQGPGYTQYF
DNA: TGTGCCAGTAGTCCCCAGGGACAGGGACCAGGTTACACCCAGTACTTC
J: TRBJ2-5
V: TRBV19
D: TRBD1
size: -

CDR3: CASSYPGGTEAFF
DNA: TGTGCCAGCAGTTACCCGGGAGGGACTGAAGCTTTCTTT
J: TRBJ1-1
V: TRBV6-6
D: -
size: -

CDR3: CASSIAAVNSPLHF
DNA: TGTGCCAGTAGTATAGCGGCGGTAAATTCACCCCTCCACTTT
J: TRBJ1-6
V: TRBV19
D: -
size: few

CDR3: CASSERRQPVSGNTIYF
DNA: TGCGCCAGCAGCGAACGCAGACAGCCAGTCTCTGGAAACACCATATATTTT
J: TRBJ1-3
V: TRBV4-1
D: -
size: -

CDR3: CASRKGAGNEKLFF
DNA: TGTGCCAGCAGGAAGGGGGCTGGAAATGAAAAACTGTTTTTT
J: TRBJ1-4
V: TRBV2
D: TRBD1
size: -

CDR3: CASSPPEVSPQHF
DNA: TGTGCCAGCAGCCCCCCAGAGGTCAGCCCCCAGCATTTT
J: TRBJ1-5
V: TRBV28
D: -
size: -

CDR3: CSVEAGQGYEQYF
DNA: TGCAGCGTTGAAGCGGGACAGGGCTACGAGCAGTACTTC
J: TRBJ2-7
V: TRBV29-1
D: TRBD1
size: few

CDR3: CASSPRTGNSPLHF
DNA: TGTGCCAGCAGTCCCCGTACAGGGAATTCACCCCTCCACTTT
J: TRBJ1-6
V: TRBV6-5
D: -
size: few

CDR3: CASSEGLAGDEQYF
DNA: TGTGCCAGCAGTGAAGGACTAGCGGGAGACGAGCAGTACTTC
J: TRBJ2-7
V: TRBV25-1
D: TRBD2
size: few

CDR3: CASSQDTDQPQHF
DNA: TGTGCCAGCAGCCAAGATACGGATCAGCCCCAGCATTTT
J: TRBJ1-5
V: TRBV4-2
D: -
size: -

CDR3: CASSMSLHEQYF
DNA: TGTGCCAGCAGTATGTCTCTCCACGAGCAGTACTTC
J: TRBJ2-7
V: TRBV2
D: -
size: -

CDR3: CASSRDRASVVTQYF
DNA: TGTGCCAGCAGCAGGGACAGGGCCAGCGTTGTTACGCAGTATTTT
J: TRBJ2-3
V: TRBV2
D: TRBD1
size: -

CDR3: CATSRDGLSTDTQYF
DNA: TGTGCCACCAGCAGAGATGGGCTAAGCACAGATACGCAGTATTTT
J: TRBJ2-3
V: TRBV15
D: -
size: -

CDR3: CASSHPGQAYEQYF
DNA: TGCGCCAGCAGCCACCCGGGACAGGCCTACGAGCAGTACTTC
J: TRBJ2-7
V: TRBV4-1
D: TRBD1
size: -

CDR3: CAWSFGDRGYTF
DNA: TGTGCCTGGAGTTTCGGGGACAGAGGCTACACCTTC
J: TRBJ1-2
V: TRBV30
D: TRBD1
size: -